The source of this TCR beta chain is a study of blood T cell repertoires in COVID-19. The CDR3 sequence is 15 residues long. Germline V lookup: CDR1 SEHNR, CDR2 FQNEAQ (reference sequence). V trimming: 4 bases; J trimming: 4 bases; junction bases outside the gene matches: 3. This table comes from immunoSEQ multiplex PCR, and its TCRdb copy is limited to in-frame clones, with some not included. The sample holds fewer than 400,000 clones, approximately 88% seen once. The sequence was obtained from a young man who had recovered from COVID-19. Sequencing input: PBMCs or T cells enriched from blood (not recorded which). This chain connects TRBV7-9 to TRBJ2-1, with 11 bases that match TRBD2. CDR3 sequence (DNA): TGTGCCAGCAGCTCGGGACTAGCGGATTACAATGAGCAGTTCTTC. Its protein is CASSSGLADYNEQFF. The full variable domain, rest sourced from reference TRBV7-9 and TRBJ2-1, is DTGVSQNPRHKITKRGQNVTFRCDPISEHNRLYWYRQTLGQGPEFLTYFQNEAQLEKSRLLSDRFSAERPKGSFSTLEIQRTEQGDSAMYLCASSSGLADYNEQFFGPGTRLTVL.